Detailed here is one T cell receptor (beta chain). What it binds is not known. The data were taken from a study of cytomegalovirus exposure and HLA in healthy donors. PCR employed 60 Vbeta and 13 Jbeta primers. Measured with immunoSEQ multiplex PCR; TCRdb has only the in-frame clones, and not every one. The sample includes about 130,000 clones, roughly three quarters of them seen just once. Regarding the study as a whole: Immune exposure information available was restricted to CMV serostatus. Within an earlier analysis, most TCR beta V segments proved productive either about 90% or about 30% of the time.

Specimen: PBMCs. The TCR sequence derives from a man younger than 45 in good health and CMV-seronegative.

The CDR3 protein is CASSPTGRDTDTQYF. DNA for the CDR3: TGTGCCAGCAGCCCTACGGGAAGAGATACAGATACGCAGTATTTT. V and J are TRBV6-1 and TRBJ2-3; tentative D call: TRBD2 (5 bases). The CDR3 covers 15 residues. The germline CDR1 and CDR2 sequences are MNHNS and SASEGT. V gave up 6 bases and J gave up 3 bases, with 16 bases separating them.